Listed here are 18 T cell receptor beta chains from one sample, sequenced in a study of T cell responses to AZD1222 COVID-19 vaccine. Measured with immunoSEQ multiplex PCR; TCRdb has only the in-frame clones, and not every one. Of over 110,000 clones in the sample, 92% were seen once. The sequenced sample was peripheral blood, obtained 28 days after the second AZD1222 dose. The origin of the receptors is an adult who received the AZD1222 COVID-19 vaccine.

This chain joins TRBV7-8 and TRBJ2-3, with D tentatively TRBD1 (6 bases). This CDR3 spans 17 amino acids. Trimming removed 3 bases from V and 3 bases from J, with 19 bases in between. CDR1 SGHVS and CDR2 FQNEAQ come from the germline V gene. The CDR3: CASSFKGVEGFTDTQYF. CDR3 coding DNA: TGTGCCAGCAGCTTTAAGGGGGTAGAGGGGTTTACAGATACGCAGTATTTT.

J is TRBJ1-1 and V is TRBV20-1, with D possibly matching TRBD1 (6 bases). Germline V gene data show CDR1 as DFQATT and CDR2 as SNEGSKA (reference sequence). The CDR3 is made up of 12 amino acids. V was cut by 3 bases and J by 6 bases, with 11 bases left in between. CDR3 sequence reads: CSASGGPAEAFF. The CDR3 nucleotides read TGCAGTGCTAGTGGGGGGCCCGCTGAAGCTTTCTTT.

The rearrangement joins TRBV2 to TRBJ1-1; the D gene is possibly TRBD1 (6 bases). There are 16 residues in the CDR3. Trimming removed 1 base from V and 3 bases from J, with 15 bases in between. Looked up from germline, CDR1 is SNHLY and CDR2 is FYNNEI. The CDR3 loop is CASSEGWNRVDTEAFF. In DNA form, the CDR3 reads TGTGCCAGCAGTGAAGGCTGGAACAGGGTGGACACTGAAGCTTTCTTT.

The chain carries TRBV4-1 and TRBJ2-7; 15 bases match TRBD2. With V trimmed by 3 bases and J by 0 bases, 9 bases remained unmatched. Germline CDR1 reads MGHRA; CDR2 reads YSYEKL. The CDR3 loop spans 19 amino acids. The CDR3, as DNA: TGCGCCAGCAGCCAGAAATCCGGACTAGCGGGAGGGGTCTCCTACGAGCAGTACTTC. This sequence encodes CASSQKSGLAGGVSYEQYF.

The rearrangement uses TRBV3-1 (or the pseudogene TRBV3-2) and TRBJ1-1; D call uncertain. Looked up from germline, CDR1 is LGHDT and CDR2 is YNNKEL (reference sequence). This CDR3 is 15 amino acids long. V lost 0 bases and J 4 bases, leaving 12 bases between the germline ends. This CDR3 reads CASSQDRVLFTEAFF. The CDR3 DNA sequence: TGTGCCAGCAGCCAAGATCGAGTGCTATTCACTGAAGCTTTCTTT.

The rearrangement uses TRBV10-3 and TRBJ1-2, with 10 positions matching TRBD1. J gave up 1 base and V 0 bases, and 5 bases lay outside the gene matches. The CDR3 consists of 17 residues. Germline lookup yields CDR1 ENHRY and CDR2 SYGVKD. DNA for the CDR3: TGTGCCATCAGTGAGTCTGTAGGACAGGGGGTTAACTATGGCTACACCTTC. Translated, it gives CAISESVGQGVNYGYTF.

This chain joins TRBV19 and TRBJ2-7; tentative D call: TRBD2 (6 bases). The CDR3 has 13 amino acids. Germline V gene sequence: CDR1 LNHDA, CDR2 SQIVND (reference sequence). Trimming cost V 5 bases and J 6 bases, with 14 bases left between them. The CDR3 loop is CASSSAGLFEQYF. The CDR3 coding sequence is TGTGCCAGTAGTTCGGCGGGACTGTTCGAGCAGTACTTC.

The V and J genes are TRBV7-2 and TRBJ1-4; D ambiguous. CDR1 SGHTA and CDR2 FQGNSA come from the germline V gene. V was cut by 5 bases and J by 2 bases, with 21 bases left in between. The CDR3 spans 18 residues. The CDR3 nucleotides are TGTGCCAGCAGCCTTCGGTCAGGTCGGCAGTATACTAATGAAAAACTGTTTTTT. Amino acids: CASSLRSGRQYTNEKLFF.

This clone is a singleton in its sample. V is TRBV7-2 and J is TRBJ2-1; a weak D match, TRBD2 (6 bases). Trimming removed 0 bases at V and 6 bases at J, with 15 bases between. The CDR3 consists of 16 residues. The germline CDR1 and CDR2 sequences are SGHTA and FQGNSA. CDR3 DNA: TGTGCCAGCAGCTTAGCCAGCGGGTCACTGGGCAATGAGCAGTTCTTC. It encodes CASSLASGSLGNEQFF.

The chain uses TRBV2 and TRBJ1-1; 7 bases fit TRBD1. Germline CDR1 reads SNHLY; CDR2 reads FYNNEI. Trimming cost V 7 bases and J 4 bases; bases outside gene matches: 6. This CDR3 is 13 amino acids long. CDR3 in amino acids: CASTEGAGTEAFF. Written as DNA, the CDR3 is TGTGCCAGCACTGAGGGGGCCGGCACTGAAGCTTTCTTT.

The CDR3 sequence is CASRVQGDTGELFF. CDR3 DNA: TGTGCCAGCAGGGTACAGGGGGACACCGGGGAGCTGTTTTTT. The gene calls are TRBV7-2 and TRBJ2-2; TRBD1 matches 8 bases. Trimming cost V 6 bases and J 3 bases; bases outside gene matches: 3. Germline-derived CDR1 and CDR2 are SGHTA and FQGNSA. The CDR3 runs 14 residues.

V usage is TRBV5-1 and J usage is TRBJ1-2, with a tentative D call TRBD1 (5 bases). Trimming took off 2 bases at V and 8 bases at J, with 13 bases between the two ends. This CDR3 is 13 amino acids long. Germline V gene lookup returns CDR1 SGHRS and CDR2 YFSETQ. The CDR3 region has the DNA TGCGCCAGCAGCTTAGGCAGTTCAGGGGGCTACACCTTC. Residues: CASSLGSSGGYTF.

J is TRBJ1-4 and V is TRBV5-4; D is possibly TRBD1 (5 bases). The CDR3 is made up of 13 amino acids. Germline CDR1 SGHNT, CDR2 YYREEE (reference sequence). The V and J ends lost 4 bases and 8 bases respectively, with 12 bases between them. This CDR3 is CASSLDKEEKLFF. Written as DNA, the CDR3 is TGTGCCAGCAGCCTGGACAAGGAGGAAAAACTGTTTTTT.

This CDR3 is CSGAMAAEAFF. The DNA for the CDR3 is TGCAGCGGCGCGATGGCGGCTGAAGCTTTCTTT. The chain recombines TRBV29-1 with TRBJ1-1; D not resolved. Looked up from germline, CDR1 is SQVTM and CDR2 is ANQGSEA. Trimming took off 7 bases at V and 6 bases at J, with 12 bases between the two ends. The CDR3 covers 11 residues.

V usage is TRBV28 and J usage is TRBJ2-1; D possibly uses TRBD1 or TRBD2 (5 bases each). The CDR3 is 13 amino acids. Germline V gene sequence: CDR1 MDHEN, CDR2 SYDVKM. The germline V and J ends were trimmed by 7 bases and 8 bases, with 15 bases remaining between them. The CDR3 is CASKAPGTDEQFF. Here the CDR3 DNA reads TGTGCCAGCAAGGCCCCCGGGACCGATGAGCAGTTCTTC.

V and J are TRBV18 and TRBJ2-5; possibly TRBD2 for D (6 bases). The V end was cut by 8 bases, the J end by 3 bases, with 13 bases between. The CDR3 has 13 amino acids. The germline gives CDR1 KGHSH, CDR2 LQKENI. CDR3 nucleotides: TGTGCCAGCCATCGCCAGCGGGAAGAGACCCAGTACTTC. Its translation: CASHRQREETQYF.

The gene calls are TRBV3-1 (or the pseudogene TRBV3-2) and TRBJ1-1; the D gene is possibly TRBD1 (6 bases). Germline CDR1 is LGHDT and CDR2 is YNNKEL (reference sequence). This CDR3 is 13 amino acids long. The V gene lost 10 bases and the J gene lost 7 bases, with 19 bases spanning the gap. CDR3 in DNA: TGTGCCACCTGTCGGGGGGGCGGGTTTGAAGCTTTCTTT. Its protein product is CATCRGGGFEAFF.

The chain combines TRBV6-5 with TRBJ1-1; possibly TRBD1 for D (6 bases). Germline V gene sequence: CDR1 MNHEY, CDR2 SVGAGI. V dropped 7 bases and J dropped 5 bases, with 14 bases sitting between them. This CDR3 has 13 amino acids. This CDR3 reads CASTSPGDTEAFF. The CDR3 nucleotides read TGTGCCAGCACCTCGCCAGGGGATACTGAAGCTTTCTTT.